The next 21 T cell receptor beta chains were all read from a single sample in a study of a mutant IDH1 vaccine in newly diagnosed glioma. Time point defined: week 5, during vaccination. Vaccination comprised doses that each held 300 ug of mutant IDH1 20-mer peptide, plus topical imiquimod. The antigens for these receptors are not known. The protocol was immunoSEQ multiplex PCR, while the TCRdb copy is restricted to in-frame clones and leaves out a portion. The sample yields roughly 54,000 clones, about 81% seen once. The starting material was PBMCs, obtained from a glioma patient whose treatment included an IDH1 peptide vaccine. The receptor set was obtained from a man under 40 with glioma.

This clone was seen just once. The chain recombines TRBV19 with TRBJ2-7; weak D call: TRBD1 (6 bases). Germline CDR1 is LNHDA and CDR2 is SQIVND (reference sequence). Trimming cost V 2 bases and J 6 bases, with 17 bases left between them. This CDR3 contains 15 residues. Written as DNA, the CDR3 is TGTGCCAGTAGTATACCTGGGGGCGCGAGTTCCGAGCAGTACTTC. It encodes CASSIPGGASSEQYF.

This sequence joins TRBV10-3 and TRBJ1-1, with TRBD1 matching 8 bases. Germline assignment: CDR1 ENHRY and CDR2 SYGVKD. Unmatched junction bases numbered 6, after V lost 6 bases and J lost 6 bases. This CDR3 is 13 amino acids long. The DNA for the CDR3 is TGTGCCATCAGGCCGACAGGGGAGGCTGAAGCTTTCTTT. It translates to CAIRPTGEAEAFF.

V and J are TRBV6-5 and TRBJ1-6, with 7 bases identical to TRBD1. This CDR3 is built from 15 residues. In germline, CDR1 is MNHEY, CDR2 SVGAGI. V gave up 2 bases and J gave up 7 bases; unmatched junction bases: 5. This chain's CDR3 is CASSYPPGGNSPLHF. CDR3 nucleotides: TGTGCCAGCAGTTACCCTCCAGGGGGGAATTCACCCCTCCACTTT.

The rearrangement uses TRBV6-6 and TRBJ1-4; a possible D gene is TRBD1 (5 bases). Trimming pared 10 bases from V and 2 bases from J, leaving 14 bases between. CDR3 length equals 14 residues. The V gene's germline CDR1 is MNHNY and CDR2 SVGAGI (reference sequence). The CDR3, as DNA: TGTGCCACCGGGCGGGGGGTGACTAATGAAAAACTGTTTTTT. It is translated as CATGRGVTNEKLFF.

Details on this clone: An end of the junction does not agree with germline; a read error may underlie this. The genes are TRBV6-1 and TRBJ2-1; the match to TRBD1 covers 7 bases. This CDR3 is 15 amino acids long. Germline V gene data show CDR1 as MNHNS and CDR2 as SASEGT. The CDR3 spells CASSEVGRQGSRSVF. The DNA of the CDR3 is TGTGCCAGCAGTGAAGTGGGGCGACAGGGTAGTCGTTCAGTCTTC.

The chain is built from TRBV5-1 and TRBJ2-5; 9 positions match TRBD2. CDR3 length equals 16 residues. Unmatched junction bases numbered 5, after V lost 2 bases and J lost 0 bases. Germline assignment: CDR1 SGHRS and CDR2 YFSETQ. The CDR3 region is CASSFGQRGDQETQYF. CDR3 nucleotide sequence: TGCGCCAGCAGCTTCGGGCAGCGGGGGGACCAAGAGACCCAGTACTTC.

CDR3 in amino acids: CASSQRTGGNIQYF. In DNA form, the CDR3 reads TGTGCCAGCAGCCAACGGACAGGGGGAAACATTCAGTACTTC. The V gene is TRBV7-2, the J gene TRBJ2-4; 10 positions agree with TRBD1. This CDR3 region has 14 residues. Looked up from germline, CDR1 is SGHTA and CDR2 is FQGNSA. The trim removed 5 bases at V and 6 bases at J, leaving 4 bases unmatched.

This chain joins TRBV6-6 and TRBJ1-6; possible D gene TRBD1, 6 bases. The CDR3 contains 15 residues. Trimming took off 4 bases at V and 10 bases at J, with 17 bases between the two ends. Germline-derived CDR1 and CDR2 are MNHNY and SVGAGI (reference sequence). The CDR3, as DNA: TGTGCCAGCAGTTCGGACAACCAAGGGGGGTCACCCCTCCACTTT. Protein sequence: CASSSDNQGGSPLHF.

The chain carries TRBV29-1 and TRBJ2-7; D gene ambiguous. Germline V gene data show CDR1 as SQVTM and CDR2 as ANQGSEA. This CDR3 comprises 11 residues. The germline V and J ends were trimmed by 8 bases and 7 bases, with 15 bases remaining between them. The CDR3 loop is CSRSAAWEQYF. DNA for the CDR3: TGCAGCCGGTCCGCAGCATGGGAGCAGTACTTC.

The J gene is TRBJ1-1, the V gene TRBV15; D is ambiguous. From germline, CDR1 is LNHNV and CDR2 YYDKDF (reference sequence). The CDR3 sequence is 14 residues long. V gave up 1 base and J gave up 6 bases, with 12 bases separating them. The DNA for the CDR3 is TGTGCCACCAGCAGAGCTACACAAATACCTGAAGCTTTCTTT. Its protein is CATSRATQIPEAFF.

The chain carries TRBV29-1 and TRBJ2-6; D remains ambiguous. V shed 7 bases and J shed 1 base, with 11 bases lying between them. The CDR3 spans 14 residues. Germline CDR1 SQVTM, CDR2 ANQGSEA. CDR3 bases: TGCAGCGCCACGCTTGGGTCTGGGGCCAACGTCCTGACTTTC. It translates to CSATLGSGANVLTF.

The chain joins TRBV29-1 to TRBJ2-1, with 9 nucleotides matching TRBD1. V trimming: 4 bases; J trimming: 1 base; junction bases outside the gene matches: 5. In germline, CDR1 is SQVTM, CDR2 ANQGSEA. CDR3 size: 15 residues. The DNA for the CDR3 is TGCAGCGTTGCCGGAGGGACAGGGTCCTACAATGAGCAGTTCTTC. This sequence encodes CSVAGGTGSYNEQFF.

The V gene is TRBV4-1, the J gene TRBJ1-5; D uncertain. The V end was cut by 0 bases, the J end by 0 bases, with 9 bases between. The CDR3 loop spans 16 amino acids. Looked up from germline, CDR1 is MGHRA and CDR2 is YSYEKL. CDR3 sequence: CASSQDQGYSNQPQHF. The CDR3 nucleotides are TGCGCCAGCAGCCAAGATCAAGGCTATAGCAATCAGCCCCAGCATTTT.

The chain has TRBV11-2 and TRBJ2-1; 11 bases are a match to TRBD1. Germline loops: CDR1 SGHAT, CDR2 FQNNGV. J was trimmed by 8 bases and V by 7 bases; bases with no gene match: 13. There are 16 residues in the CDR3. The CDR3 DNA follows: TGTGCCAGCACTCCCCGGATGGACAGGGGGCTGGATGAGCAGTTCTTC. Amino acids: CASTPRMDRGLDEQFF.

Concerning this clone: The same CDR3 can be traced to other DNA sequences in this sample. The J gene is TRBJ1-2, the V gene TRBV6-5; the D gene is possibly TRBD1 (5 bases). V lost 6 bases and J lost 2, with 10 bases in between. CDR3 length equals 13 residues. Germline lookup yields CDR1 MNHEY and CDR2 SVGAGI. The CDR3 DNA follows: TGTGCCAGCAGCCCAGGGCTCAACTATGGCTACACCTTC. Protein sequence: CASSPGLNYGYTF.

The chain is built from TRBV28 and TRBJ2-3; no clear D. Germline CDR1 is MDHEN and CDR2 is SYDVKM. This CDR3 is 11 amino acids long. V was clipped by 8 bases and J by 12 bases, with 15 bases between them. DNA for the CDR3: TGTGCCAGCTCCGATTTTGAAAATCAGTATTTT. This encodes CASSDFENQYF.

The rearrangement links TRBV7-6 to TRBJ2-7; perhaps D is TRBD1 or TRBD2 (5 bases each). Trimming pared 5 bases from V and 2 bases from J, leaving 13 bases between. Per germline, CDR1 SGHVS and CDR2 FNYEAQ. The CDR3 loop spans 14 amino acids. The CDR3 nucleotides read TGTGCCAGCAGCCCTTCGGGACGGACCTACGAGCAGTACTTC. Residues: CASSPSGRTYEQYF.

The rearrangement joins TRBV6-1 to TRBJ2-3; D gene ambiguous. The CDR3 spans 12 residues. Deletions cut 2 bases from V and 5 bases from J, with 5 bases between. Germline CDR1 reads MNHNS; CDR2 reads SASEGT. CDR3: CASSENRDTQYF. The CDR3 region has the DNA TGTGCCAGCAGTGAAAACAGAGATACGCAGTATTTT.

CDR3 loop: CASSPTGAGNQPQHF. For the CDR3, the DNA is TGTGCCAGCTCACCGACAGGGGCAGGGAATCAGCCCCAGCATTTT. V gene TRBV18 combines with J gene TRBJ1-5; 8 bases match TRBD1. CDR1 KGHSH and CDR2 LQKENI come from the germline V gene. The trim removed 3 bases at V and 4 bases at J, leaving 5 bases unmatched. The CDR3 is 15 residues long. Full variable domain (missing parts from reference TRBV18 and TRBJ1-5): NAGVMQNPRHLVRRRGQEARLRCSPMKGHSHVYWYRQLPEEGLKFMVYLQKENIIDESGMPKERFSAEFPKEGPSILRIQQVVRGDSAAYFCASSPTGAGNQPQHFGDGTRLSIL.

This chain joins TRBV5-6 and TRBJ2-7; possibly TRBD2 for D (5 bases). The CDR3 length is 14 residues. Germline CDR1 is SGHDT and CDR2 is YYEEEE. The ends were cut back, 0 bases at V and 0 bases at J, with 7 bases in the middle. The CDR3 here is CASSLDGISYEQYF. The CDR3 bases are TGTGCCAGCAGCTTGGACGGGATCTCCTACGAGCAGTACTTC.

The chain carries TRBV19 and TRBJ1-6; TRBD1 aligns across 8 bases. V was pared by 4 bases and J by 7 bases, with 6 bases of the junction left unmatched. The CDR3 contains 15 residues. CDR1 and CDR2 from the germline V gene are LNHDA and SQIVND (reference sequence). For the CDR3, the DNA is TGTGCCAGTAGTACCGGTGACAGGGGAAATTCACCCCTCCACTTT. This gives the protein CASSTGDRGNSPLHF.